These 26 T cell receptor beta chains were all obtained from the same sample, sequenced in a study of blood T cell repertoires in COVID-19. Sequencing used immunoSEQ multiplex PCR; TCRdb keeps in-frame clones, though not all of them. The data contain about 250,000 clones, approximately 90% of them singletons. Sequencing was done on a sample of peripheral blood. The receptor set was obtained from a man in his thirties or forties with acute or convalescent COVID-19.

This chain joins TRBV7-3 and TRBJ2-3, with D uncertain. Germline CDR1 is SGHTA and CDR2 is FQGTGA. V was pared by 5 bases and J by 0 bases, with 3 bases between. This CDR3 comprises 12 residues. CDR3 amino acids: CASSASTDTQYF. In DNA, the CDR3 is TGTGCCAGCAGCGCGAGCACAGATACGCAGTATTTT.

The rearrangement joins TRBV4-2 to TRBJ2-2; 10 bases are a match to TRBD1. Unmatched junction bases numbered 2, after V lost 1 base and J lost 6 bases. CDR3 size: 15 residues. CDR1 LGHNA and CDR2 YNFKEQ come from the germline V gene. The CDR3: CASSQAGQGPGELFF. The CDR3 DNA reads TGTGCCAGCAGCCAAGCGGGACAGGGGCCCGGGGAGCTGTTTTTT.

V is TRBV19 and J is TRBJ1-2; D is uncertain. Germline assignment: CDR1 LNHDA and CDR2 SQIVND (reference sequence). Trimming took 7 bases from V and 5 from J, leaving 8 bases between them. CDR3 length equals 11 residues. CDR3: CASTGIYGYTF. The CDR3 DNA reads as TGTGCCAGTACGGGGATTTATGGCTACACCTTC.

This chain connects TRBV7-8 to TRBJ2-7, with D perhaps TRBD2 (6 bases). The CDR3 is 16 amino acids. V lost 3 bases to trimming and J lost 0 bases, with 15 bases between them. Germline V gene lookup returns CDR1 SGHVS and CDR2 FQNEAQ. The CDR3 DNA sequence: TGTGCCAGCAGCTTCGTCGGGACTGATGACTCCTACGAGCAGTACTTC. Translating it yields CASSFVGTDDSYEQYF.

V and J are TRBV19 and TRBJ1-2, with D maybe TRBD1 (6 bases). CDR1 is LNHDA, CDR2 SQIVND, per germline (reference sequence). The CDR3 runs to 15 residues. Trimming took off 4 bases at V and 4 bases at J, with 16 bases between the two ends. CDR3 DNA sequence: TGTGCCAGTAGTACCCGACAGGAACGGGTCTATGGCTACACCTTC. This codes for CASSTRQERVYGYTF.

This clone was recorded once. The chain recombines TRBV6-5 with TRBJ2-1; 12 nucleotides line up with TRBD1. The CDR3 is made up of 14 amino acids. Germline V CDR1 and CDR2: MNHEY, SVGAGI. V dropped 5 bases and J dropped 9; count of bases not matched to a gene: 5. CDR3 protein: CASSRDRGQGEQFF. The CDR3 DNA follows: TGTGCCAGCAGTCGGGACAGGGGGCAGGGTGAGCAGTTCTTC.

This clone was seen once. J is TRBJ1-2 and V is TRBV2; the D is unclear. Trimming stripped 3 bases from V and 2 bases from J, with 16 bases between. Per the germline V gene, CDR1 is SNHLY and CDR2 is FYNNEI. The CDR3 length is 16 residues. Written as DNA, the CDR3 is TGTGCCAGCAGTGATCTTACCCGGACGGGGAACTATGGCTACACCTTC. It encodes CASSDLTRTGNYGYTF.

The chain carries TRBV2 and TRBJ1-2; 9 positions match TRBD1. V shed 11 bases and J 0 bases; nucleotides not matched to a gene: 4. This CDR3 has 13 amino acids. Per the germline V gene, CDR1 is SNHLY and CDR2 is FYNNEI. CDR3 bases: TGTGCCGGACGGACAGGGGCTAACTATGGCTACACCTTC. Translating it yields CAGRTGANYGYTF.

The V and J genes are TRBV4-1 and TRBJ1-2; the D is unclear. The CDR3 covers 13 residues. Trimming took 1 base from V and 3 from J, leaving 6 bases between them. CDR1 is MGHRA, CDR2 YSYEKL, per germline. This CDR3 is CASSQVSDYGYTF. Written as DNA, the CDR3 is TGCGCCAGCAGCCAAGTATCGGACTATGGCTACACCTTC.

The V gene is TRBV28, the J gene TRBJ2-1, with 10 bases fitting TRBD1. Trimming at V came to 3 bases and at J to 3 bases, leaving 8 bases not matched to a gene. Germline CDR1 MDHEN, CDR2 SYDVKM. The CDR3 is 17 amino acids. The CDR3 here is CASSLFGGQGNYNEQFF. The DNA for the CDR3 is TGTGCCAGCAGTTTGTTTGGGGGACAGGGGAACTACAATGAGCAGTTCTTC.

The gene calls are TRBV19 and TRBJ1-5, with TRBD1 matching over 7 bases. The CDR3 spans 15 residues. V lost 3 bases and J lost 4; bases outside the gene matches: 6. The germline V gene has CDR1 LNHDA and CDR2 SQIVND (reference sequence). CDR3 sequence reads: CASSIFDRANQPQHF. CDR3 sequence (DNA): TGTGCCAGTAGTATCTTTGACAGGGCGAATCAGCCCCAGCATTTT.

V usage is TRBV9 and J usage is TRBJ2-1, with 8 bases lining up with TRBD2. Germline CDR1 reads SGDLS; CDR2 reads YYNGEE. Trimming took 9 bases from V and 8 from J; bases not matched to a gene: 13. The CDR3 contains 14 residues. DNA of the CDR3: TGTGCCACCGGAGCGGGGGCCCCTGGAGATGAGCAGTTCTTC. Residues: CATGAGAPGDEQFF.

About this clone: Other DNA sequences in this sample translate to the same CDR3. The chain employs TRBV30 and TRBJ1-5; tentatively, D is TRBD1 (5 bases). The CDR3 is 13 residues long. Between the trimmed V and J ends, which lost 5 bases and 3 bases, there was a span of 11 bases. Germline V gene data show CDR1 as GTSNPN and CDR2 as SVGIG (reference sequence). The CDR3 nucleotides read TGTGCCTGGTCCACCAGGGCCAATCAGCCCCAGCATTTT. This codes for CAWSTRANQPQHF.

This clone was counted between two and nine times. The gene calls are TRBV10-3 and TRBJ2-5, with TRBD1 matching over 9 bases. This CDR3 is built from 15 residues. Germline CDR1 ENHRY, CDR2 SYGVKD. The junction had 4 bases not matched to a gene; V was cut back by 4 bases and J by 1 base. The CDR3 DNA reads as TGTGCCATCAGTGGGATGACAGGGGGCCAAGAGACCCAGTACTTC. Its translation: CAISGMTGGQETQYF.

The chain couples TRBV30 to TRBJ1-5, with D possibly matching TRBD1 (6 bases). The CDR3 has 15 residues. Germline V lookup: CDR1 GTSNPN, CDR2 SVGIG (reference sequence). The V gene lost 0 bases and the J gene lost 7 bases, with 16 bases spanning the gap. The CDR3 DNA sequence: TGTGCCTGGAGTGTGGGGACAACCCTCGGGCAGCCCCAGCATTTT. Amino acids: CAWSVGTTLGQPQHF.

This clone was counted a single time. V and J are TRBV19 and TRBJ1-5; tentative D call: TRBD1 (5 bases). V dropped 11 bases and J dropped 0 bases, with 11 bases sitting between them. The CDR3 totals 13 residues. CDR1 is LNHDA and CDR2 is SQIVND in the germline V gene (reference sequence). Here the CDR3 DNA reads TGTGCCGCCGGGGGGGTTAGCAATCAGCCCCAGCATTTT. This encodes CAAGGVSNQPQHF.

The chain couples TRBV27 to TRBJ2-3; possible D gene TRBD2, 6 bases. The CDR3 is made up of 15 amino acids. Germline loops: CDR1 MNHEY, CDR2 SMNVEV (reference sequence). V was cut by 6 bases and J by 2 bases, with 15 bases left in between. The CDR3 DNA follows: TGTGCCAGCAGCCAAAGCGGGTCCGACACAGATACGCAGTATTTT. This encodes CASSQSGSDTDTQYF.

J is TRBJ1-1 and V is TRBV3-1 (or the pseudogene TRBV3-2), with unresolved D. Trimming took off 4 bases at V and 8 bases at J, with 11 bases between the two ends. The germline CDR1 and CDR2 sequences are LGHDT and YNNKEL (reference sequence). The CDR3 is made up of 12 amino acids. CDR3 nucleotides: TGTGCCAGCAGCCTCCTAGGTTCGGAAGCTTTCTTT. Translation: CASSLLGSEAFF.

The V call is TRBV4-2, the J call TRBJ2-3; possibly TRBD2 for D (5 bases). Trimming pared 0 bases from V and 0 bases from J, leaving 13 bases between. The CDR3 runs 17 residues. Germline V lookup: CDR1 LGHNA, CDR2 YNFKEQ. CDR3 sequence: CASSQEPSPVSTDTQYF. CDR3 sequence (DNA): TGTGCCAGCAGCCAAGAACCTAGCCCCGTCAGCACAGATACGCAGTATTTT.

The J gene is TRBJ2-3, the V gene TRBV7-9; D is unclear. V lost 0 bases, J lost 6 bases, and 4 bases lay in between. This CDR3 region has 12 residues. Per the germline V gene, CDR1 is SEHNR and CDR2 is FQNEAQ (reference sequence). DNA for the CDR3: TGTGCCAGCAGCTTAGCCCTCGATACGCAGTATTTT. Its translation: CASSLALDTQYF. The whole variable domain, remainder taken from reference TRBV7-9 and TRBJ2-3, is DTGVSQNPRHKITKRGQNVTFRCDPISEHNRLYWYRQTLGQGPEFLTYFQNEAQLEKSRLLSDRFSAERPKGSFSTLEIQRTEQGDSAMYLCASSLALDTQYFGPGTRLTVL.

This clone was counted once. The rearrangement joins TRBV28 to TRBJ1-5, with TRBD1 matching 8 bases. V shed 3 bases and J 4 bases; nucleotides not matched to a gene: 2. The CDR3 extends over 14 amino acids. Germline CDR1 is MDHEN and CDR2 is SYDVKM. The CDR3 region is CASSFDRGNQPQHF. CDR3 coding DNA: TGTGCCAGCAGTTTCGACAGGGGAAATCAGCCCCAGCATTTT.

This clone has more than one count but fewer than ten. This chain connects TRBV3-1 (or the pseudogene TRBV3-2) to TRBJ1-2, with TRBD1 matching 10 bases. CDR3 size: 15 residues. With 1 base clipped from V and 4 bases from J, the junction kept 3 bases outside the gene matches. Germline CDR1 reads LGHDT; CDR2 reads YNNKEL (reference sequence). CDR3 amino acids: CASSQARDRGYGYTF. In DNA form, the CDR3 reads TGTGCCAGCAGCCAAGCTCGGGACAGGGGCTATGGCTACACCTTC.

This clone came up once. This chain connects TRBV5-1 to TRBJ2-3; maybe TRBD2 (6 bases). Germline V gene lookup returns CDR1 SGHRS and CDR2 YFSETQ. There are 15 residues in the CDR3. Trimming took off 0 bases at V and 2 bases at J, with 10 bases between the two ends. CDR3 DNA sequence: TGCGCCAGCAGCTTGGTAGCGGCTTTCACAGATACGCAGTATTTT. This sequence encodes CASSLVAAFTDTQYF.

The DNA for the CDR3 is TGTGCCAGTAGTATAGTACAGGGCATCCCCCGACCTTTCTTT. It specifies CASSIVQGIPRPFF. The chain carries TRBV19 and TRBJ1-1; maybe TRBD1 (6 bases). This CDR3 has 14 amino acids. The germline CDR1 and CDR2 sequences are LNHDA and SQIVND (reference sequence). With 1 base removed from V and 12 bases from J, the gap between germline ends came to 18 bases.

J is TRBJ1-2 and V is TRBV29-1; D not resolved. Germline V gene lookup returns CDR1 SQVTM and CDR2 ANQGSEA. The CDR3 has 12 residues. Trimming shortened V by 4 bases and J by 9 bases, and 15 bases separated the two germline ends. CDR3: CSVGSSGYSYTF. The DNA for the CDR3 is TGCAGCGTTGGTTCGTCGGGTTATAGCTACACCTTC.

The chain carries TRBV7-3 and TRBJ2-6; tentatively, D is TRBD1 (6 bases). CDR1 SGHTA and CDR2 FQGTGA come from the germline V gene. The V end was cut by 1 base, the J end by 4 bases, with 11 bases between. The CDR3 totals 16 residues. CDR3 sequence reads: CASSLMGARGANVLTF. Here the CDR3 DNA reads TGTGCCAGCAGCTTAATGGGGGCGCGAGGGGCCAACGTCCTGACTTTC.